This T cell receptor beta chain emerged from a study of preoperative IRX-2 immunotherapy in early breast cancer. V lost 1 base, J lost 5 bases, and 9 bases lay in between. Germline assignment: CDR1 SGHNT and CDR2 YYREEE (reference sequence). The CDR3 is 13 amino acids. TCRdb keeps only in-frame clones here, not all; method: immunoSEQ multiplex PCR. The sample holds 23,000 or so clones, around 89% seen once. Regarding treatment: preoperative locoregional IRX-2 cytokine immunotherapy. This phase Ib study tested locoregional IRX-2 cytokine immunotherapy given before surgery. This chain links TRBV5-4 with TRBJ1-1; maybe TRBD1 (5 bases). Source: tumor tissue, taken after IRX-2 immunotherapy. The receptor comes from a human donor with breast cancer. CDR3 amino acids: CASSLQGRTEAFF. The CDR3 region has the DNA TGTGCCAGCAGCTTGCAGGGAAGGACTGAAGCTTTCTTT.